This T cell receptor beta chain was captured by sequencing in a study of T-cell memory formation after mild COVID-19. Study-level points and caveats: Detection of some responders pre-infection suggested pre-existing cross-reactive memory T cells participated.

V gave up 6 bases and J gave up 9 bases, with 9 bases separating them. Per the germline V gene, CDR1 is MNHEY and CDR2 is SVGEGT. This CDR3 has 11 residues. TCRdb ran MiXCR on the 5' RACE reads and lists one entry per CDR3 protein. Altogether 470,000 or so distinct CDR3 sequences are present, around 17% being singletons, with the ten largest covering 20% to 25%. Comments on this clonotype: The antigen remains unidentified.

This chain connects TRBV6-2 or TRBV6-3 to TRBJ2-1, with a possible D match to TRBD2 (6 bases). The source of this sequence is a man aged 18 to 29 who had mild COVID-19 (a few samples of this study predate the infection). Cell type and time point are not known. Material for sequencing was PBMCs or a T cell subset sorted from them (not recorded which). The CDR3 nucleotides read TGTGCCAGCAGAACTAGCCTTGAGCAGTTCTTC. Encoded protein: CASRTSLEQFF.